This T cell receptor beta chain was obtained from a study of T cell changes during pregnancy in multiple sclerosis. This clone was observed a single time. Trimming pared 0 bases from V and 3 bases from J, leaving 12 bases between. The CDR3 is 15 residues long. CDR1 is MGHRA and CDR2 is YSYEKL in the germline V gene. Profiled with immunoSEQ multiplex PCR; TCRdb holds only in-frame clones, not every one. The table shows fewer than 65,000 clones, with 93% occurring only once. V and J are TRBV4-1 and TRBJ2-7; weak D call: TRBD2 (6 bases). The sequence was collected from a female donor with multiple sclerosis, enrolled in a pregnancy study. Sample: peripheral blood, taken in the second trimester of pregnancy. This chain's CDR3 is CASSQEDYQSYEQYF. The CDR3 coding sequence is TGCGCCAGCAGCCAAGAGGACTACCAAAGCTACGAGCAGTACTTC.